The TCR beta chain under discussion was sequenced for a study of CD8 T cells in Susac syndrome. Overall study findings and caveats: None of the CD4+ T cell repertoires in Susac syndrome showed clonal expansion.

Random-hexamer reverse transcription was applied to roughly 0.45 to 1 ug RNA. By means of immunoSEQ multiplex PCR, TCR beta CDR3 spanning 54 Vbeta and 13 Jbeta underwent amplification. TCRdb reprocessed the immunoSEQ multiplex PCR reads with MiXCR, giving one entry per CDR3 protein. Of 200,000 to 250,000 distinct CDR3 sequences detected, 94% appear once; the ten largest clones hold approximately 0.15%. Negative isolation yielded CD8+ and CD4+ T cells; FACS enriched TEMRA cells. V shed 9 bases and J shed 2 bases, with 13 bases lying between them. CDR1 SGHVS and CDR2 FQNEAQ come from the germline V gene. CDR3 length equals 14 residues. In regard to this clonotype: Its antigen is not identified.

The sequenced sample consisted of CD4+ T cells from PBMCs. The receptor was derived from a human donor with Susac syndrome. The gene calls are TRBV7-8 and TRBJ2-2; a possible D gene is TRBD1 (5 bases). This CDR3 reads CASAWGSNTGELFF. The DNA of the CDR3 is TGTGCCAGTGCGTGGGGCTCTAACACCGGGGAGCTGTTTTTT.